The present entry profiles one T cell receptor (beta chain) with its context. The sample originates from a study of brain T cells in children with intractable seizures. The V and J ends lost 3 bases and 0 bases respectively, with 14 bases between them. CDR3 length: 16 residues. From germline, CDR1 is MGHDK and CDR2 SYGVNS. The sequenced cases were selected for having the highest brain T cell transcript signatures. Pre-surgery treatment included at least one anti-epileptic drug. Produced via immunoSEQ multiplex PCR; TCRdb's table is partial and in-frame only. This table holds 110,000 or so clones, approximately 94% found once.

The source is a boy younger than two with hemimegalencephaly and intractable seizures. The chain combines TRBV25-1 with TRBJ1-1, with a tentative D call TRBD1 (6 bases). This material consisted of peripheral blood, taken at surgery. The CDR3 spells CASSDRGGRMNTEAFF. In DNA, the CDR3 is TGTGCCAGCAGTGACAGGGGCGGGAGAATGAACACTGAAGCTTTCTTT.